Each of the 23 T cell receptor beta chains below was sequenced from the same sample in a study of post-analysis software for immune sequencing data. Points from the study as a whole: Roughly 5 TRBV segments (TRBV5-6, TRBV5-1 and TRBV20-1 among them) occurred more frequently in patients than in controls.

These TCRs are of unknown antigen specificity. Unique molecular identifiers had been added to the TCR beta cDNA libraries. TCRdb ran MiXCR on the PCR reads and lists one entry per CDR3 protein. The sample has fewer than 850,000 distinct CDR3 sequences; 30% are singletons. The sequenced material came from blood. These TCRs come from a girl under 18 with multiple sclerosis.

The chain recombines TRBV29-1 with TRBJ2-5; 8 bases agree with TRBD2. CDR3 length: 14 amino acids. Losses at the gene ends were 6 bases for V and 4 bases for J; bases not matched to a gene: 10. CDR1 and CDR2 (germline): SQVTM, ANQGSEA. CDR3 protein: CSVQIAGLLETQYF. Written as DNA, the CDR3 is TGCAGCGTACAAATAGCGGGACTCCTAGAGACCCAGTACTTC.

This clonotype turned up a few times. The chain joins TRBV6-5 to TRBJ1-5; 8 bases fit TRBD1. CDR1 is MNHEY and CDR2 is SVGAGI in the germline V gene. The CDR3 contains 17 residues. J was trimmed by 0 bases and V by 2 bases; bases with no gene match: 6. The CDR3 protein is CASSYGQGRGSNQPQHF. In nucleotides, the CDR3 is TGTGCCAGCAGTTACGGACAGGGAAGGGGTAGCAATCAGCCCCAGCATTTT.

This clonotype was detected a few times. The chain joins TRBV7-2 to TRBJ2-1, with TRBD2 as a possible D gene (7 bases). Trimming removed 0 bases at V and 10 bases at J, with 19 bases between. Germline CDR1 and CDR2: SGHTA and FQGNSA. The CDR3 spans 16 residues. The CDR3 coding sequence is TGTGCCAGCAGCTTAGCTCCACAGATGGGGAGGGGGGAGCAGTTCTTC. Translating gives CASSLAPQMGRGEQFF.

The V and J genes are TRBV5-1 and TRBJ2-3; 9 positions match TRBD1. The germline CDR1 and CDR2 sequences are SGHRS and YFSETQ. Trimming removed 2 bases from V and 2 bases from J; junction bases left unmatched: 6. The CDR3 runs to 16 residues. CDR3 bases: TGCGCCAGCAGCTTTGGGGGGACAGGGCTCACAGATACGCAGTATTTT. Protein: CASSFGGTGLTDTQYF.

This chain uses TRBV21-1 with TRBJ2-5; the listed D gene, TRBD1, was not tested against the DNA. TRBV21-1 is labeled a pseudogene. This CDR3 is built from 17 residues. The DNA for the CDR3 is TGTGCCAGCAGGAAAAACGGGACAATTTTAACCCCAGGGACCCAGTACTTC. Translation gives CASRKNGTILTPGTQYF.

The chain employs TRBV4-1 and TRBJ2-1; no reliable D call. V lost 0 bases and J lost 6, with 12 bases in between. This CDR3 has 15 residues. Germline V gene lookup returns CDR1 MGHRA and CDR2 YSYEKL. CDR3 in DNA: TGCGCCAGCAGCCAAGATCTTACCCGACTCAATGAGCAGTTCTTC. This encodes CASSQDLTRLNEQFF.

The V gene is TRBV4-1, the J gene TRBJ1-2; tentative D call: TRBD1 (5 bases). V lost 3 bases, J lost 8 bases, and 13 bases lay in between. Germline lookup yields CDR1 MGHRA and CDR2 YSYEKL. The CDR3 runs 13 residues. CDR3 bases: TGCGCCAGCAGCCAGTTAGGGTGGGACGGCTACACCTTC. Amino acids: CASSQLGWDGYTF.

This clonotype was detected a few times. CDR3 loop: CASSPLGGVGYTF. The CDR3, as DNA: TGTGCCAGCAGCCCCCTGGGAGGCGTTGGCTACACCTTC. The chain employs TRBV7-8 and TRBJ1-2; D is undetermined. Germline CDR1 and CDR2: SGHVS and FQNEAQ. V was cut by 5 bases and J by 7 bases, with 14 bases left in between. The CDR3 consists of 13 residues. Full variable domain (missing parts from reference TRBV7-8 and TRBJ1-2): GAGVSQSPRYKVAKRGQDVALRCDPISGHVSLFWYQQALGQGPEFLTYFQNEAQLDKSGLPSDRFFAERPEGSVSTLKIQRTQQEDSAVYLCASSPLGGVGYTFGSGTRLTVV.

This clonotype was seen a handful of times. This chain connects TRBV5-1 to TRBJ1-2; 7 bases agree with TRBD1. The V gene end was trimmed by 0 bases and the J gene end by 8 bases; junction bases not matched to a gene: 16. The CDR3 contains 17 residues. In germline, CDR1 is SGHRS, CDR2 YFSETQ. The CDR3 DNA is TGCGCCAGCAGCTTGGCCATTGCGAGACAGGGTTCCTGGGGCTACACCTTC. Protein product: CASSLAIARQGSWGYTF.

This clonotype was seen more than once but under ten times. CDR3 sequence: CASSHTNTADTQYF. The CDR3 DNA sequence: TGTGCCAGCAGCCATACAAACACCGCGGATACGCAGTATTTT. The chain employs TRBV3-1 and TRBJ2-3; D unclear. Germline lookup yields CDR1 LGHDT and CDR2 YNNKEL (reference sequence). The CDR3 extends over 14 amino acids. V lost 3 bases and J lost 6, with 13 bases in between.

The CDR3, as DNA: TGTGCCAGCACGCTACGGGGATGTGGCGAGCAGTACTTC. It is translated as CASTLRGCGEQYF. The genes are TRBV12-3 or TRBV12-4 and TRBJ2-7, with a tentative D call TRBD2 (5 bases). V was cut by 7 bases and J by 6 bases, with 16 bases left in between. The CDR3 covers 13 residues.

The rearrangement uses TRBV24-1 and TRBJ1-2; a possible D gene is TRBD1 (6 bases). V was trimmed by 7 bases and J by 5 bases, leaving 10 bases between them. The CDR3 sequence is 12 residues long. The V gene's germline CDR1 is KGHDR and CDR2 SFDVKD. The CDR3 loop is CATSRGQYGYTF. The CDR3 nucleotides read TGTGCCACCAGCCGTGGACAGTATGGCTACACCTTC.

To note about this clonotype: A read error is possible here, since a much larger clone lies one base away. The rearrangement links TRBV4-3 to TRBJ2-3, with 8 bases lining up with TRBD1. After removal of 4 bases from V and 6 bases from J, the junction contained 12 bases not matched to a gene. This CDR3 is built from 16 residues. Germline CDR1 reads LGHNA; CDR2 reads YSLEER. The CDR3 loop is CASSRSDTTGGDTQYF. The CDR3 DNA reads as TGCGCCAGCAGCCGCAGCGACACAACAGGGGGTGATACGCAGTATTTT.

V gene TRBV20-1 combines with J gene TRBJ2-7; perhaps D is TRBD1 or TRBD2 (6 bases each). V was shortened by 2 bases and J by 6 bases, with 17 bases between the two germline ends. The CDR3 runs 14 residues. Per germline, CDR1 DFQATT and CDR2 SNEGSKA (reference sequence). The CDR3 sequence: CSARPPLGGSEQYF. The CDR3, as DNA: TGCAGTGCTAGACCCCCTTTGGGGGGCAGCGAGCAGTACTTC.

This clonotype was seen only a few times. The V and J genes are TRBV5-1 and TRBJ1-5; D gene uncertain. CDR1 and CDR2 (germline): SGHRS, YFSETQ. V lost 0 bases and J lost 5, with 6 bases in between. The CDR3 consists of 13 residues. The CDR3 nucleotides read TGCGCCAGCAGCTTGGGACAACATCAGCCCCAGCATTTT. Translation gives CASSLGQHQPQHF.

This chain uses TRBV5-1 with TRBJ2-5; 10 bases map to TRBD2. Germline CDR1 and CDR2: SGHRS and YFSETQ. The V segment lost 0 bases and the J segment 4 bases; nucleotides outside the gene matches: 6. This CDR3 spans 16 amino acids. The CDR3 spells CASSLVPSGSSETQYF. CDR3 in DNA: TGCGCCAGCAGCTTGGTGCCTAGCGGGAGTTCAGAGACCCAGTACTTC.

The chain combines TRBV7-2 with TRBJ2-5; a possible D gene is TRBD1 (7 bases). Germline V gene lookup returns CDR1 SGHTA and CDR2 FQGNSA. This CDR3 has 14 residues. Trimming shortened V by 6 bases and J by 11 bases, and 22 bases separated the two germline ends. CDR3 nucleotides: TGTGCCAGCAGTTTACGGGCCAGGGGGGAAGAGCAGTACTTC. Translated, it gives CASSLRARGEEQYF. The entire variable domain, with the rest obtained from reference TRBV7-2 and TRBJ2-5, is as follows: GAGVSQSPSNKVTEKGKDVELRCDPISGHTALYWYRQSLGQGLEFLIYFQGNSAPDKSGLPSDRFSAERTGGSVSTLTIQRTQQEDSAVYLCASSLRARGEEQYFGPGTRLLVL.

V is TRBV20-1 and J is TRBJ2-1; the match to TRBD2 covers 8 bases. CDR1 is DFQATT and CDR2 is SNEGSKA in the germline V gene (reference sequence). This CDR3 region has 16 residues. V was pared by 3 bases and J by 10 bases, with 17 bases of the junction left unmatched. This CDR3 reads CSARLRETSGSGEQFF. CDR3 DNA sequence: TGCAGTGCTAGGCTTAGGGAGACCAGCGGGAGTGGCGAGCAGTTCTTC.

To note about this clonotype: One junction end disagrees with the germline gene, perhaps due to a read error. V usage is TRBV10-2 and J usage is TRBJ2-5; perhaps TRBD2 as D (7 bases). CDR3 size: 14 residues. Germline V lookup: CDR1 WSHSY, CDR2 SAAADI. As DNA, the CDR3 is TGCGCCAGCAGTGATCGGGGGGCCCAAGAGCCCCAGTACTTC. Translating gives CASSDRGAQEPQYF.

This clonotype was observed a handful of times. The chain carries TRBV9 and TRBJ2-1; TRBD2 might be the D (6 bases). Deletions cut 7 bases from V and 0 bases from J, with 11 bases between. Germline CDR1 and CDR2: SGDLS and YYNGEE. The CDR3 sequence is 14 residues long. The CDR3 protein is CASGGTASYNEQFF. The DNA for the CDR3 is TGTGCCAGCGGGGGGACGGCCTCCTACAATGAGCAGTTCTTC.

The gene calls are TRBV5-8 and TRBJ2-1, with TRBD2 matching over 7 bases. V trimming: 4 bases; J trimming: 4 bases; junction bases outside the gene matches: 11. From germline, CDR1 is SGHTS and CDR2 YDEGEE. CDR3 size: 16 residues. CDR3 sequence (DNA): TGTGCCAGCAGCCCCTCGGGAGAGCGGGGATACAATGAGCAGTTCTTC. Protein sequence: CASSPSGERGYNEQFF.

The chain carries TRBV7-9 and TRBJ1-2; D may be TRBD1 (6 bases). In germline, CDR1 is SEHNR, CDR2 FQNEAQ (reference sequence). Trimming took 1 base from V and 9 from J, leaving 12 bases between them. This CDR3 spans 13 amino acids. CDR3 in amino acids: CASSLGSTGSYTF. The CDR3 DNA reads as TGTGCCAGCAGCTTAGGGTCCACAGGGAGCTACACCTTC.

This chain joins TRBV20-1 and TRBJ1-6; 7 bases line up with TRBD1. This CDR3 has 15 residues. The germline gives CDR1 DFQATT, CDR2 SNEGSKA (reference sequence). J was trimmed by 8 bases and V by 1 base; bases with no gene match: 8. CDR3: CSARAHRGFDSPLHF. CDR3 bases: TGCAGTGCTAGAGCCCACAGGGGTTTCGATTCACCCCTCCACTTT.